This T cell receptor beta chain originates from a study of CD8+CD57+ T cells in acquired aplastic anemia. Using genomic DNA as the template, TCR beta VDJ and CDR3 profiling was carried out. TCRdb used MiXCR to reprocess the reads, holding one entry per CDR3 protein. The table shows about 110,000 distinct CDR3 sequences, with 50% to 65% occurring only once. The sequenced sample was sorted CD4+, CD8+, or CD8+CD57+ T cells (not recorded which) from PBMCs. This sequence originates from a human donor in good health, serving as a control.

The chain's CDR3 is CASSLREGNEQYF. The CDR3 nucleotides read TGTGCCAGCAGCTTGCGGGAGGGGAACGAGCAGTACTTC. The chain employs TRBV5-4 and TRBJ2-7, with 8 nucleotides matching TRBD2. Unmatched junction bases numbered 2, after V lost 1 base and J lost 5 bases. This CDR3 contains 13 residues. Germline V gene data show CDR1 as SGHNT and CDR2 as YYREEE (reference sequence).